The 27 T cell receptor beta chains in this list originate from one sample, sequenced in a study of response to subunit inactivated influenza vaccine. A single record per CDR3 protein comes from TCRdb applying MiXCR to the RT-PCR reads. The sample lists 500,000 to 550,000 distinct CDR3 sequences, 20% to 25% occurring once. This same sample was also part of a study on T cells expressing NK-cell markers. That work adds: A 5'RACE template switching approach incorporating UMIs was used to make TCR beta cDNA.

The sequences come from CD4+ T cells sorted from PBMCs, collected roughly 12 days after vaccination. These receptor sequences come from a man aged 50-60 years who received an inactivated influenza vaccine.

The genes are TRBV18 and TRBJ2-5, with D maybe TRBD2 (6 bases). CDR1 and CDR2 (germline): KGHSH, LQKENI. This CDR3 contains 14 residues. V dropped 2 bases and J dropped 5 bases, with 12 bases sitting between them. The DNA of the CDR3 is TGTGCCAGCTCACCAATCGGGGGTATGGAGACCCAGTACTTC. Its protein product is CASSPIGGMETQYF.

The chain uses TRBV6-5 and TRBJ2-7; TRBD2 aligns across 8 bases. Per the germline V gene, CDR1 is MNHEY and CDR2 is SVGAGI. This CDR3 region has 16 residues. J lost 0 bases, V lost 2 bases, and 6 bases had no gene match. The CDR3: CASSYSGGGTSYEQYF. For the CDR3, the DNA is TGTGCCAGCAGTTACAGCGGGGGAGGGACCTCCTACGAGCAGTACTTC.

The chain recombines TRBV24-1 with TRBJ1-3; the match to TRBD1 covers 8 bases. V was clipped by 7 bases and J by 4 bases; unmatched bases: 11. The CDR3 is 16 amino acids. Germline V gene sequence: CDR1 KGHDR, CDR2 SFDVKD. CDR3 protein: CATSQPGQGSGNTIYF. CDR3 sequence (DNA): TGTGCCACCAGCCAACCTGGACAGGGCAGCGGAAACACCATATATTTT.

This CDR3 is CASSQAALAGPYEQYF. In DNA, the CDR3 is TGTGCCAGCAGCCAAGCCGCTCTAGCGGGACCCTACGAGCAGTACTTC. The chain combines TRBV4-2 with TRBJ2-7; 9 bases agree with TRBD2. CDR3 size: 16 residues. With V trimmed by 1 base and J by 2 bases, 6 bases remained unmatched. The germline CDR1 and CDR2 sequences are LGHNA and YNFKEQ.

This clonotype occurred a few times. The V call is TRBV12-3 or TRBV12-4, the J call TRBJ2-1; 9 bases fit TRBD1. The CDR3 spans 14 residues. V dropped 8 bases and J dropped 7; count of bases not matched to a gene: 9. The CDR3 protein is CASHPGQGGNEQFF. DNA of the CDR3: TGTGCCAGCCACCCGGGACAGGGCGGTAATGAGCAGTTCTTC.

This clonotype was recorded a few times. The rearrangement uses TRBV20-1 and TRBJ2-1, with 9 bases aligning to TRBD1. Germline V gives CDR1 DFQATT, CDR2 SNEGSKA (reference sequence). V shed 7 bases, J shed 7 bases, and the junction held 14 bases outside the gene matches. This CDR3 comprises 15 residues. Here the CDR3 reads CSGPDRGTGTNEQFF. CDR3 in DNA: TGCAGTGGCCCGGACAGGGGAACGGGGACGAATGAGCAGTTCTTC.

The chain couples TRBV20-1 to TRBJ2-5, with 11 bases aligning to TRBD2. CDR1 is DFQATT and CDR2 is SNEGSKA in the germline V gene (reference sequence). There are 15 residues in the CDR3. With 1 base clipped from V and 4 bases from J, the junction kept 5 bases outside the gene matches. CDR3 in DNA: TGCAGTGCTAGAGCGGGGCTAGCGGGAGGAGAGACCCAGTACTTC. Translated: CSARAGLAGGETQYF.

The chain recombines TRBV2 with TRBJ2-7; D not resolved. V was trimmed by 6 bases and J by 6 bases, leaving 21 bases between them. Germline V gene sequence: CDR1 SNHLY, CDR2 FYNNEI. This CDR3 contains 15 residues. The CDR3 spells CASRPTRVRVGEQYF. The DNA for the CDR3 is TGTGCCAGCAGACCTACCCGGGTTCGGGTTGGCGAGCAGTACTTC.

The chain uses TRBV5-1 and TRBJ2-5; D remains ambiguous. Germline V gene data show CDR1 as SGHRS and CDR2 as YFSETQ. CDR3 length: 12 residues. V was pared by 6 bases and J by 0 bases, with 6 bases between. CDR3 loop: CASTSNQETQYF. Here the CDR3 DNA reads TGCGCCAGCACGTCGAACCAAGAGACCCAGTACTTC.

This clonotype was detected a few times. The chain uses TRBV11-2 and TRBJ2-5; 12 bases are a match to TRBD2. Trimming cost V 5 bases and J 5 bases; bases outside gene matches: 12. This CDR3 is 17 amino acids long. CDR1 and CDR2 (germline): SGHAT, FQNNGV. CDR3 protein: CASSLPRLAGAGETQYF. CDR3 sequence (DNA): TGTGCCAGCAGCCTACCACGACTAGCGGGGGCCGGGGAGACCCAGTACTTC. The complete variable domain, with remaining parts taken from reference TRBV11-2 and TRBJ2-5, reads EAGVAQSPRYKIIEKRQSVAFWCNPISGHATLYWYQQILGQGPKLLIQFQNNGVVDDSQLPKDRFSAERLKGVDSTLKIQPAKLEDSAVYLCASSLPRLAGAGETQYFGPGTRLLVL.

The chain uses TRBV28 and TRBJ2-3; D call uncertain. Per the germline V gene, CDR1 is MDHEN and CDR2 is SYDVKM. V gave up 6 bases and J gave up 1 base, with 14 bases separating them. The CDR3 sequence is 15 residues long. This CDR3 is CASRPRKTRTDTQYF. The CDR3 DNA reads as TGTGCCAGCAGGCCGAGGAAGACCCGCACAGATACGCAGTATTTT.

This clonotype was counted between two and nine times. The chain joins TRBV5-6 to TRBJ1-2; D is unclear. The CDR3 runs to 14 residues. Trimming took off 3 bases at V and 6 bases at J, with 15 bases between the two ends. Germline V gene lookup returns CDR1 SGHDT and CDR2 YYEEEE. CDR3 protein: CASSSWENSDGYTF. The CDR3, as DNA: TGTGCCAGCAGCTCTTGGGAAAACAGCGATGGCTACACCTTC.

This clonotype has only a few counts. This sequence joins TRBV12-3 or TRBV12-4 and TRBJ2-7; weak D call: TRBD2 (5 bases). The V end lost 5 bases, the J end lost 0 bases, and 14 bases lay between the germline ends. The CDR3 extends over 15 amino acids. CDR3 sequence (DNA): TGTGCCAGCAGTCCCGCCGGGAAAAGCTCCTACGAGCAGTACTTC. This translates into CASSPAGKSSYEQYF.

This clonotype has only a few counts. V gene TRBV20-1 combines with J gene TRBJ1-6, with D perhaps TRBD1 (5 bases). Germline assignment: CDR1 DFQATT and CDR2 SNEGSKA (reference sequence). The ends were cut back, 0 bases at V and 5 bases at J, with 26 bases in the middle. This CDR3 is built from 20 residues. This CDR3 is CSARDLDSDGPHENNSPLHF. CDR3 nucleotides: TGCAGTGCTAGAGATCTAGACAGCGATGGTCCTCACGAAAATAATTCACCCCTCCACTTT.

The gene calls are TRBV6-2 or TRBV6-3 and TRBJ2-6; the D gene is possibly TRBD1 (6 bases). CDR3 length equals 17 residues. CDR1 is MNHEY and CDR2 is SVGEGT in the germline V gene. Trimming removed 5 bases from V and 0 bases from J, with 14 bases in between. In nucleotides, the CDR3 is TGTGCCAGCAGTCTACAGGGTTTGCGCTCTGGGGCCAACGTCCTGACTTTC. As protein: CASSLQGLRSGANVLTF.

As for this clonotype: The CDR3 does not end in the conserved phenylalanine or tryptophan, so this is likely a read error. The DNA of the CDR3 is TGCAGCGTTGCTGACAGACCTAGAGGGAACTATGGCTACACCTTG. Its protein is CSVADRPRGNYGYTL. This chain joins TRBV29-1 and TRBJ1-2; weak D call: TRBD1 (5 bases). V was shortened by 4 bases and J by 2 bases, with 17 bases between the two germline ends. The germline V gene has CDR1 SQVTM and CDR2 ANQGSEA. This CDR3 has 15 residues.

V and J are TRBV21-1 and TRBJ2-7. TRBV21-1 is a documented pseudogene. CDR3 length equals 14 residues. The DNA for the CDR3 is TGTGCCAGCAGCAAAGGTGCGTCAGCCTACGAGCAGTACTTC. Translating it yields CASSKGASAYEQYF.

This clonotype was picked up many times. V usage is TRBV12-3 or TRBV12-4 and J usage is TRBJ2-7; D is perhaps TRBD1 (5 bases). CDR3 length equals 16 residues. Between the trimmed V and J ends, which lost 6 bases and 2 bases, there was a span of 20 bases. The CDR3, as DNA: TGTGCCAGCAGCCCTACCGTAGGACAAGGGGCCTACGAGCAGTACTTC. This translates into CASSPTVGQGAYEQYF.

The J gene is TRBJ2-4, the V gene TRBV29-1; D gene ambiguous. CDR1 and CDR2 from the germline V gene are SQVTM and ANQGSEA. The CDR3 covers 14 residues. Trimming removed 6 bases from V and 4 bases from J, with 16 bases in between. The CDR3 DNA reads as TGCAGCGTACGACGAGGTCAAGGGAAAAACATTCAGTACTTC. It translates to CSVRRGQGKNIQYF. Full variable domain (missing parts from reference TRBV29-1 and TRBJ2-4): SAVISQKPSRDICQRGTSLTIQCQVDSQVTMMFWYRQQPGQSLTLIATANQGSEATYESGFVIDKFPISRPNLTFSTLTVSNMSPEDSSIYLCSVRRGQGKNIQYFGAGTRLSVL.

The CDR3 sequence: CAWSGKRGATNEKLFF. The CDR3 nucleotides are TGTGCCTGGAGTGGAAAAAGGGGAGCAACTAATGAAAAACTGTTTTTT. The chain has TRBV30 and TRBJ1-4; perhaps TRBD1 as D (5 bases). Trimming took off 1 base at V and 0 bases at J, with 12 bases between the two ends. The CDR3 has 16 amino acids. The germline V gene encodes CDR1 GTSNPN and CDR2 SVGIG (reference sequence).

The chain combines TRBV10-3 with TRBJ2-7; the D call may be TRBD1 or TRBD2 (5 bases each). V lost 10 bases and J 0 bases, leaving 13 bases between the germline ends. Looked up from germline, CDR1 is ENHRY and CDR2 is SYGVKD. This CDR3 comprises 13 residues. The CDR3 nucleotides read TGTGCCACCCGTGGGGGTAGCTCCTACGAGCAGTACTTC. It specifies CATRGGSSYEQYF.

In its sample, this clonotype was seen a few times. This chain uses TRBV20-1 with TRBJ2-3; 15 bases match TRBD2. Trimming removed 5 bases from V and 6 bases from J; junction bases left unmatched: 0. The CDR3 has 13 residues. CDR1 and CDR2 (germline): DFQATT, SNEGSKA (reference sequence). The chain's CDR3 is CSAGTSGRDTQYF. CDR3 nucleotide sequence: TGCAGTGCTGGGACTAGCGGGAGGGATACGCAGTATTTT.

CDR3 nucleotide sequence: TGCAGTGCTAGCGTCCCCATAGAACCGTTCGGGCAGTATTTT. Its translation: CSASVPIEPFGQYF. The chain has TRBV20-1 and TRBJ2-3; D gene uncertain. V lost 3 bases and J 11 bases, leaving 21 bases between the germline ends. CDR1 is DFQATT and CDR2 is SNEGSKA in the germline V gene (reference sequence). The CDR3 has 14 amino acids.

This clonotype was recorded a few times. The J gene is TRBJ2-4, the V gene TRBV7-9; D is unclear. Germline V lookup: CDR1 SEHNR, CDR2 FQNEAQ (reference sequence). V lost 6 bases and J lost 3, with 12 bases in between. CDR3 length equals 14 residues. The CDR3 DNA is TGTGCCAGCAGTCCCGAGTACGTCAAAAACATTCAGTACTTC. It is translated as CASSPEYVKNIQYF.

This rearrangement joins TRBV5-5 to TRBJ2-5; D uncertain. Germline loops: CDR1 SGHKS, CDR2 YYEKEE (reference sequence). Trimming removed 0 bases from V and 1 base from J, with 7 bases in between. The CDR3 consists of 14 residues. The CDR3 DNA follows: TGTGCCAGCAGCTTGGACGCCACCCAAGAGACCCAGTACTTC. Amino acids: CASSLDATQETQYF.

V gene TRBV20-1 combines with J gene TRBJ2-1, with D perhaps matching TRBD1 or TRBD2 (5 bases each). The CDR3 contains 15 residues. The V and J ends lost 0 bases and 2 bases respectively, with 11 bases between them. Looked up from germline, CDR1 is DFQATT and CDR2 is SNEGSKA (reference sequence). Here the CDR3 DNA reads TGCAGTGCTAGAGATCACGGGGCAGCCTACAATGAGCAGTTCTTC. Its translation: CSARDHGAAYNEQFF.

V and J are TRBV20-1 and TRBJ1-5; possibly TRBD1 for D (6 bases). V was clipped by 0 bases and J by 0 bases, with 12 bases between them. This CDR3 comprises 16 residues. Per germline, CDR1 DFQATT and CDR2 SNEGSKA (reference sequence). In DNA form, the CDR3 reads TGCAGTGCTAGAGATGAGGGGACAACTAGCAATCAGCCCCAGCATTTT. Translated, it gives CSARDEGTTSNQPQHF.